This T cell receptor (beta chain) emerged from a study of neurological immune-mediated disorders. The CDR3 is 15 residues long. The germline V gene has CDR1 SGDLS and CDR2 YYNGEE. Trimming at V came to 2 bases and at J to 3 bases, leaving 3 bases not matched to a gene. Ten or more counts support this clonotype. TCRdb re-called the 5' RACE reads through MiXCR, storing one row per CDR3 protein. The table shows 20,000 to 30,000 distinct CDR3 sequences, with about 2.5% occurring only once. The TCR originated in a woman aged 45 to 65 with multiple sclerosis. The chain joins TRBV9 to TRBJ2-1; 9 bases map to TRBD2. Source material: PBMCs. CDR3 loop: CASSVSGGLYNEQFF. The CDR3 DNA sequence: TGTGCCAGCAGCGTTAGCGGGGGACTCTACAATGAGCAGTTCTTC.